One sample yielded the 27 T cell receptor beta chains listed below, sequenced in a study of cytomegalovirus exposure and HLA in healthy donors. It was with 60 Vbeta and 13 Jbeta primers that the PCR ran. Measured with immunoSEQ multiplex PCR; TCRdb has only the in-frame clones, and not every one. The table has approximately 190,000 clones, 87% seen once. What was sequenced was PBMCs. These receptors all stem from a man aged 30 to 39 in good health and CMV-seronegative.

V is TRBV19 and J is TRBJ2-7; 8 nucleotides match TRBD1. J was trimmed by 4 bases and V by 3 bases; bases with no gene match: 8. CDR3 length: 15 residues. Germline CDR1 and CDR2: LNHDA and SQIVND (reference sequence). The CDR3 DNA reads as TGTGCCAGTAGTATGGCCTCAGGGGGCAGGTACGAGCAGTACTTC. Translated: CASSMASGGRYEQYF.

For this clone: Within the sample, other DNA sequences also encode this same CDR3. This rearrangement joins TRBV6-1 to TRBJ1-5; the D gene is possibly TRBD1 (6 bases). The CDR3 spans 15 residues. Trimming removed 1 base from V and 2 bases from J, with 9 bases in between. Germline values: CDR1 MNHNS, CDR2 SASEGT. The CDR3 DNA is TGTGCCAGCAGTGAAGTGGACAGTGGCAATCAGCCCCAGCATTTT. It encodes CASSEVDSGNQPQHF.

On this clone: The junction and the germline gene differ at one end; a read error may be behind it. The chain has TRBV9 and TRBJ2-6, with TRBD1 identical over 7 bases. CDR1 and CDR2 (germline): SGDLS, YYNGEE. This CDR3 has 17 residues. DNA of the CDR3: TGTGCCAGCAGATCGACAGGGCTGAGGTCTGGGGCCAACGGCCTGACTTTC. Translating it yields CASRSTGLRSGANGLTF.

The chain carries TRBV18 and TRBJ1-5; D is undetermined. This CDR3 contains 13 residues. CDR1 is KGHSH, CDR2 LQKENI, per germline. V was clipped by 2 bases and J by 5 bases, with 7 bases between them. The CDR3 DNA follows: TGTGCCAGCTCACCATCGGGTGATCAGCCCCAGCATTTT. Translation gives CASSPSGDQPQHF.

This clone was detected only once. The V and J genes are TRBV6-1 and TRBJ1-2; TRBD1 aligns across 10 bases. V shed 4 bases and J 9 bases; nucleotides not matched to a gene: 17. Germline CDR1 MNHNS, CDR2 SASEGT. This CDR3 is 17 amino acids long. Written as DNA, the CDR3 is TGTGCCAGCAGTGTAAGACAGGGGGCGTCAGGTTCCGGGAGCTACACCTTC. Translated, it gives CASSVRQGASGSGSYTF.

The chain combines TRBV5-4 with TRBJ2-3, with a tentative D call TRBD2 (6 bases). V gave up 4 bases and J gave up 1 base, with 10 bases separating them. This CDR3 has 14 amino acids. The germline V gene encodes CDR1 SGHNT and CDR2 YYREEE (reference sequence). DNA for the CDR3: TGTGCCAGCAGCCACAGGAGGGGCACAGATACGCAGTATTTT. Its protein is CASSHRRGTDTQYF.

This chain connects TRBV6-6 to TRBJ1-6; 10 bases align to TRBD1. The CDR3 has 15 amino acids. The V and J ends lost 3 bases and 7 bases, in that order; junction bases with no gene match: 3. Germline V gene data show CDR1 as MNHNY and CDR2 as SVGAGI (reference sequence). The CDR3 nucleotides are TGTGCCAGCAGTTATGGGACAGGGGACAATTCACCCCTCCACTTT. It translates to CASSYGTGDNSPLHF.

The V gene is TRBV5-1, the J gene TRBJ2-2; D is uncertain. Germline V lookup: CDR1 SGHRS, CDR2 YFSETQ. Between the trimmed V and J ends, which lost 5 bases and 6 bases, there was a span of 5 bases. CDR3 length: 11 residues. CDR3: CASRSAGELFF. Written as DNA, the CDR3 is TGCGCCAGCAGGTCGGCCGGGGAGCTGTTTTTT.

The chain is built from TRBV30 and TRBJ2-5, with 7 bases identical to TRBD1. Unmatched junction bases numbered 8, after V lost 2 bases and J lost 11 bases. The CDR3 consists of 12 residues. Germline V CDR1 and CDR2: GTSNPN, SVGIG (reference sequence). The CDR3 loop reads CAWSRQGIGQYF. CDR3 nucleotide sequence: TGTGCCTGGAGTAGACAGGGAATTGGTCAGTACTTC.

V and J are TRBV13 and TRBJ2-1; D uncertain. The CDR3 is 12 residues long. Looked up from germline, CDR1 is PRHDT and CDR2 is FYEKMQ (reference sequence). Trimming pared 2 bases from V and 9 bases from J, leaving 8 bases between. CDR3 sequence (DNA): TGTGCCAGCAGCTTAAGCTCTGCTGAGCAGTTCTTC. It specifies CASSLSSAEQFF.

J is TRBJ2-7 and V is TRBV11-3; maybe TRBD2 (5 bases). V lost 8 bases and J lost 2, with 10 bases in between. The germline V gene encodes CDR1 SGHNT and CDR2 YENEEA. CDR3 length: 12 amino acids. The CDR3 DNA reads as TGTGCCAGCGGAAGCGGCGCCTACGAGCAGTACTTC. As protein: CASGSGAYEQYF. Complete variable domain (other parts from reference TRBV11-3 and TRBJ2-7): EAGVVQSPRYKIIEKKQPVAFWCNPISGHNTLYWYLQNLGQGPELLIRYENEEAVDDSQLPKDRFSAERLKGVDSTLKIQPAELGDSAVYLCASGSGAYEQYFGPGTRLTVT.

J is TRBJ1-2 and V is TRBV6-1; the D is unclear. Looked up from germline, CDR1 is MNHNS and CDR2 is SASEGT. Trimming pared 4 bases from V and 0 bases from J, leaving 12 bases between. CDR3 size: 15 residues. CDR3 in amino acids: CASSASSPANYGYTF. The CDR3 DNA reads TGTGCCAGCAGTGCATCGAGTCCGGCTAACTATGGCTACACCTTC.

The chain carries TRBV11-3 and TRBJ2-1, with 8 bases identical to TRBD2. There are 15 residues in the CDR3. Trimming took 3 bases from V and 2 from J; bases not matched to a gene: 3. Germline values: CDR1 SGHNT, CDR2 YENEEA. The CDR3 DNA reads TGTGCCAGCAGCTTCAGCGGGAGTACCTACAATGAGCAGTTCTTC. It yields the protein CASSFSGSTYNEQFF.

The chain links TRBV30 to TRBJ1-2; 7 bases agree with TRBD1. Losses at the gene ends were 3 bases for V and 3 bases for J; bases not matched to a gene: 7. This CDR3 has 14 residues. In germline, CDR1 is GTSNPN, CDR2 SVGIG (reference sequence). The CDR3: CAWSVHRGDYGYTF. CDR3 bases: TGTGCCTGGAGCGTACACAGGGGTGACTATGGCTACACCTTC.

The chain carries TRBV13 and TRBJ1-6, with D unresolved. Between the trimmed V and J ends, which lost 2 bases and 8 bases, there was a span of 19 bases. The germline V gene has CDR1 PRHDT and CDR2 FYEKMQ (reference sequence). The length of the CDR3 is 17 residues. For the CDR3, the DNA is TGTGCCAGCAGCTTATCACCTATACGGCGGAGTTATTCACCCCTCCACTTT. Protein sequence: CASSLSPIRRSYSPLHF.

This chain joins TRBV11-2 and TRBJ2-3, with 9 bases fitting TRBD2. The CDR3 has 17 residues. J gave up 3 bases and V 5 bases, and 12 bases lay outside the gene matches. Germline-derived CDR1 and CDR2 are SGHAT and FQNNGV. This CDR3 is CASSPEREALLTDTQYF. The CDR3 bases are TGTGCCAGCAGCCCCGAGCGGGAGGCCCTCTTAACAGATACGCAGTATTTT.

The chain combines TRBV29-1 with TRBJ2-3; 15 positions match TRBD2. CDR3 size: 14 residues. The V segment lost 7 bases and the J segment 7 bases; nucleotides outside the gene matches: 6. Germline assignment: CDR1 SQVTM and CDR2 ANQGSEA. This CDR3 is CSAGTSGRRNTQYF. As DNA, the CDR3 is TGCAGCGCAGGGACTAGCGGGAGGCGGAATACGCAGTATTTT.

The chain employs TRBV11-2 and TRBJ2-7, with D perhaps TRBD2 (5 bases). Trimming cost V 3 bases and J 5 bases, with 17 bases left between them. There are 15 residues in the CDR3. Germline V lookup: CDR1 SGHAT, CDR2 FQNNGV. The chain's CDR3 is CASSLGLTRIHEQYF. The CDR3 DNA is TGTGCCAGCAGCTTGGGCCTCACTAGAATCCACGAGCAGTACTTC.

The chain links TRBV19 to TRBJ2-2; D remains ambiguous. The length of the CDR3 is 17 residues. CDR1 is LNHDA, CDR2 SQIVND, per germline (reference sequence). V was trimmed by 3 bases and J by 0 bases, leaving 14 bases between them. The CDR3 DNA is TGTGCCAGTAGTATTGCCTCCCTTGGCCCGAACACCGGGGAGCTGTTTTTT. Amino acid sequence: CASSIASLGPNTGELFF.

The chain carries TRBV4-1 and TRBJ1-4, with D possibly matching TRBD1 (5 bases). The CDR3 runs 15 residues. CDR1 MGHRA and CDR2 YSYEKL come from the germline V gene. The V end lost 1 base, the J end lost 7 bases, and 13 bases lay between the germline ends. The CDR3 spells CASSQGQGISEKLFF. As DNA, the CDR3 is TGCGCCAGCAGCCAAGGGCAGGGAATTTCTGAAAAACTGTTTTTT.

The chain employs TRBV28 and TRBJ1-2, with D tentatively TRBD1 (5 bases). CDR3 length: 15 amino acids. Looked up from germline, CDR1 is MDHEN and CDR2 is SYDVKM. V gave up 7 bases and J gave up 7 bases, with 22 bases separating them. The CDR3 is CASNTYEGREGGYTF. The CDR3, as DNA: TGTGCCAGCAACACATACGAAGGCAGGGAGGGTGGCTACACCTTC.

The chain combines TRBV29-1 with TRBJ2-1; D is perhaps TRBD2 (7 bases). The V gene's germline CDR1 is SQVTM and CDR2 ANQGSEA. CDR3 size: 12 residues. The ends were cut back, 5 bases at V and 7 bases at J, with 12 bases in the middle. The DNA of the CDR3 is TGCAGCGTTTGGGAGGGGGGGAATGAGCAGTTCTTC. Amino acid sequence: CSVWEGGNEQFF.

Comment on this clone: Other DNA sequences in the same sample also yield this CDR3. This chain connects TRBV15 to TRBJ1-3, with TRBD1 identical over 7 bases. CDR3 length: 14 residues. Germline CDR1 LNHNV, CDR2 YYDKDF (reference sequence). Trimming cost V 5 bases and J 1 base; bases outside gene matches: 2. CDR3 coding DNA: TGTGCCACCAGCGACAGGGTATCTGGAAACACCATATATTTT. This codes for CATSDRVSGNTIYF. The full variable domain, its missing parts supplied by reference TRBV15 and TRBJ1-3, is DAMVIQNPRYQVTQFGKPVTLSCSQTLNHNVMYWYQQKSSQAPKLLFHYYDKDFNNEADTPDNFQSRRPNTSFCFLDIRSPGLGDTAMYLCATSDRVSGNTIYFGEGSWLTVV.

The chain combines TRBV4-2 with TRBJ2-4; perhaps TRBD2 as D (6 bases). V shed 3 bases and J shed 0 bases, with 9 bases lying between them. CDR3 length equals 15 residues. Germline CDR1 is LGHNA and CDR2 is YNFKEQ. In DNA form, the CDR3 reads TGTGCCAGCAGCCATGACGGGGGAGCCAAAAACATTCAGTACTTC. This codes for CASSHDGGAKNIQYF.

CDR3 residues: CASSLGGQDSYEQYF. The CDR3 DNA reads as TGTGCCAGCAGCTTAGGTGGTCAGGATTCCTACGAGCAGTACTTC. The J gene is TRBJ2-7, the V gene TRBV11-2; D is unclear. From germline, CDR1 is SGHAT and CDR2 FQNNGV. The CDR3 length is 15 residues. V was shortened by 1 base and J by 1 base, with 11 bases between the two germline ends.

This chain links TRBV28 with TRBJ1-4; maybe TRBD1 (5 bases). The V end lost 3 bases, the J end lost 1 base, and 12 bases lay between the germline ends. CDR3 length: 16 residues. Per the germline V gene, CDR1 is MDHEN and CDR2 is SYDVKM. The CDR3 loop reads CASSFRGVRTNEKLFF. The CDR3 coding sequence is TGTGCCAGCAGTTTTCGGGGGGTTAGAACTAATGAAAAACTGTTTTTT.

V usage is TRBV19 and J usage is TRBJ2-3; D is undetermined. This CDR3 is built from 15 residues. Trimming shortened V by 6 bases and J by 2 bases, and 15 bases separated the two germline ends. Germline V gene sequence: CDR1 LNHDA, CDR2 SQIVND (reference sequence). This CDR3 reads CASRSQTRYTDTQYF. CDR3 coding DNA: TGTGCCAGTAGGTCTCAGACAAGGTACACAGATACGCAGTATTTT.